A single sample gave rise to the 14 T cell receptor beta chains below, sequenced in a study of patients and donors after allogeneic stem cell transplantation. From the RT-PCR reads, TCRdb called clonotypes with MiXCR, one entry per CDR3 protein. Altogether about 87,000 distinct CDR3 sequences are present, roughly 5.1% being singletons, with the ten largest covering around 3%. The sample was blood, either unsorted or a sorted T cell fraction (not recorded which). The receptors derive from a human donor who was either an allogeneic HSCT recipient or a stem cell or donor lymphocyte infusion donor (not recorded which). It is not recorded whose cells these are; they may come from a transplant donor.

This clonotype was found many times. The CDR3 DNA is TGCAGTGCTAGAGATCGACTCTCCGGGTCCTACAATGAGCAGTTCTTC. This gives the protein CSARDRLSGSYNEQFF. The chain joins TRBV20-1 to TRBJ2-1, with unresolved D. The V gene lost 0 bases and the J gene lost 1 base, with 13 bases spanning the gap. Germline CDR1 is DFQATT and CDR2 is SNEGSKA (reference sequence). The CDR3 has 16 amino acids.

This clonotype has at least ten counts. CDR3 protein: CSGDQDSYGYTF. For the CDR3, the DNA is TGCAGCGGGGACCAGGACAGCTATGGCTACACCTTC. The chain couples TRBV29-1 to TRBJ1-2, with D possibly matching TRBD1 (6 bases). With 7 bases removed from V and 4 bases from J, the gap between germline ends came to 13 bases. The length of the CDR3 is 12 residues. CDR1 and CDR2 from the germline V gene are SQVTM and ANQGSEA. The whole variable domain, remainder taken from reference TRBV29-1 and TRBJ1-2, is SAVISQKPSRDICQRGTSLTIQCQVDSQVTMMFWYRQQPGQSLTLIATANQGSEATYESGFVIDKFPISRPNLTFSTLTVSNMSPEDSSIYLCSGDQDSYGYTFGSGTRLTVV.

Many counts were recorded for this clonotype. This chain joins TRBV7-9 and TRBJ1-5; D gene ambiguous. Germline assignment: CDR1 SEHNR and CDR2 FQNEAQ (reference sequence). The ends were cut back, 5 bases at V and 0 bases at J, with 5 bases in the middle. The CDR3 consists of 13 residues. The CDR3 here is CASSAYSNQPQHF. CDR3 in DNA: TGTGCCAGCAGCGCCTATAGCAATCAGCCCCAGCATTTT.

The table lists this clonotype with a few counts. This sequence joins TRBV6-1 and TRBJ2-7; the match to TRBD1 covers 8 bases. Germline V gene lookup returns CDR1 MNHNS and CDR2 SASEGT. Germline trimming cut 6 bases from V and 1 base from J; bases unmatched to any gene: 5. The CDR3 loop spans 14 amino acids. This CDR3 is CASRQGAGSYEQYF. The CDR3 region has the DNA TGTGCCAGCAGGCAGGGGGCAGGTTCCTACGAGCAGTACTTC.

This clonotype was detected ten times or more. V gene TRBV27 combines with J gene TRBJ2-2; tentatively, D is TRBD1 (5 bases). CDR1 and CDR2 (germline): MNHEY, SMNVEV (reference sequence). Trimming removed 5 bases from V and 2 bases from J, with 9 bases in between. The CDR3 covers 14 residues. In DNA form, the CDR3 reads TGTGCCAGCAGTAGGACATATAACACCGGGGAGCTGTTTTTT. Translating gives CASSRTYNTGELFF.

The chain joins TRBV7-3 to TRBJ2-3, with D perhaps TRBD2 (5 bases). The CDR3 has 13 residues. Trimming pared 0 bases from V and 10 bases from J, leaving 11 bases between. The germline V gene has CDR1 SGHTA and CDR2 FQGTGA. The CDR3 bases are TGTGCCAGCAGCTTAACGGGAGCCCGCGCGCAGTATTTT. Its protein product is CASSLTGARAQYF.

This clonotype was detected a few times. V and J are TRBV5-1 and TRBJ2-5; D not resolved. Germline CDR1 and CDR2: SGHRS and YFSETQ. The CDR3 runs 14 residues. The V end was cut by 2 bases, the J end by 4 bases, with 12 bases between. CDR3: CASSLRSGGETQYF. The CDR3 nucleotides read TGCGCCAGCAGCTTAAGGTCCGGCGGAGAGACCCAGTACTTC.

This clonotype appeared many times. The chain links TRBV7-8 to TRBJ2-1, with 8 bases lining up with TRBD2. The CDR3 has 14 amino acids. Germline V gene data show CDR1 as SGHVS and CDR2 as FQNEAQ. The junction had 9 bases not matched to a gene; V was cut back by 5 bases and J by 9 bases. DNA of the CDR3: TGTGCCAGCAGCCTGCAGGGTAGCGGGACTGAGCAGTTCTTC. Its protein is CASSLQGSGTEQFF.

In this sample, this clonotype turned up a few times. The CDR3 loop is CSAGGQGANEKLFF. The CDR3 nucleotides are TGCAGTGCTGGAGGACAGGGGGCGAACGAAAAACTGTTTTTT. This chain uses TRBV20-1 with TRBJ1-4; 11 nucleotides align to TRBD1. CDR1 DFQATT and CDR2 SNEGSKA come from the germline V gene (reference sequence). The CDR3 loop spans 14 amino acids. After removal of 5 bases from V and 8 bases from J, the junction contained 7 bases not matched to a gene.

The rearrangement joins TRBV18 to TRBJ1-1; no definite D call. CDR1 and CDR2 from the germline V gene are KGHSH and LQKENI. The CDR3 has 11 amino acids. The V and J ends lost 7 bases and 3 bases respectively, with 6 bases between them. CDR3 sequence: CASLEDTEAFF. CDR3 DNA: TGTGCCAGCTTGGAGGACACTGAAGCTTTCTTT.

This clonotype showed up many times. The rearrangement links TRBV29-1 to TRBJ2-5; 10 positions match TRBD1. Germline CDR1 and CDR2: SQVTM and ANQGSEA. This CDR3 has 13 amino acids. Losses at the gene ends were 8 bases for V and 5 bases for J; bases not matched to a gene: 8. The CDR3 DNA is TGCAGCACAACGGGACAGGGGTGGGAGACCCAGTACTTC. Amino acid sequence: CSTTGQGWETQYF.

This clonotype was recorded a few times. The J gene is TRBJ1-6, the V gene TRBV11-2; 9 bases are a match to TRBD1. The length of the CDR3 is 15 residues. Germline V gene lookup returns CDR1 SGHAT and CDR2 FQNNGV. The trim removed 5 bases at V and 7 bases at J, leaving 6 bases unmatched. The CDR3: CASSRAGTGNSPLHF. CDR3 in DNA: TGTGCCAGCAGCAGGGCGGGGACAGGGAATTCACCCCTCCACTTT.

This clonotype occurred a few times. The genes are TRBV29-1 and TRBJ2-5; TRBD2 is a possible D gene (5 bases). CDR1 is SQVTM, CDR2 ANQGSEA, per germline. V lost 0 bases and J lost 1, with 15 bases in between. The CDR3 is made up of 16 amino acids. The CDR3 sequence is CSVEEGQRRIQETQYF. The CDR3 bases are TGCAGCGTTGAAGAGGGCCAGCGGAGAATCCAAGAGACCCAGTACTTC.

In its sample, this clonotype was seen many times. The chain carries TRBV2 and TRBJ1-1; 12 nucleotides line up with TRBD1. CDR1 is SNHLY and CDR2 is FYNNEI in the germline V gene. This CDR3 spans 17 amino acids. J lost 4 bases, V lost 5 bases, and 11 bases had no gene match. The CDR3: CASSLRGQGASGTEAFF. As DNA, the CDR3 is TGTGCCAGCAGTCTCCGGGGACAGGGGGCGTCGGGCACTGAAGCTTTCTTT.